Listed below are T cell receptor beta chains from one sample, sequenced in a study of blood T cell repertoires in COVID-19. Assay used: immunoSEQ multiplex PCR; TCRdb lists only in-frame clones, some missing. The sample includes about 160,000 clones, roughly 80% of them seen just once. The specimen was PBMCs or T cells enriched from blood (not recorded which). All receptors derive from a woman between 55 and 75 years old who had recovered from COVID-19. Each CDR3 is given with its conserved first and last residue.

length	J	V	CDR3
17	TRBJ1-1	TRBV5-1	CASSSWTGMTVNTEAFF
13	TRBJ1-1	TRBV7-6	CASSLTAVPEAFF
16	TRBJ2-5	TRBV4-2	CASSQDVNRNQETQYF
16	TRBJ1-2	TRBV19	CASSPSRQSINYGYTF
13	TRBJ2-7	TRBV27	CASSLTGAYEQYF
12	TRBJ1-1	TRBV6-5	CAITPRGTEAFF
14	TRBJ2-3	TRBV6-5	CASSLGGPSDTQYF
14	TRBJ2-3	TRBV5-1	CASSATTQADTQYF
15	TRBJ2-2	TRBV19	CASSIVGTGGRELFF
12	TRBJ1-3	TRBV29-1	CSVEAGVNTIYF
16	TRBJ1-3	TRBV5-1	CASSLETQGAGNTIYF
16	TRBJ2-1	TRBV19	CASSISTGGPRNEQFF
16	TRBJ1-1	TRBV4-1	CASSHRGSTGSTEAFF
15	TRBJ2-3	TRBV3-1/TRBV3-2	CASSQDVGQADTQYF
15	TRBJ1-1	TRBV5-1	CASSPEGTGYTEAFF
14	TRBJ2-7	TRBV29-1	CSVVGQGQSYEQYF
16	TRBJ1-2	TRBV5-5	CASSLSLAFQNYGYTF
13	TRBJ2-7	TRBV30	CAWTQGLPYEQYF
15	TRBJ2-3	TRBV11-2	CASSRRGLLTDTQYF
15	TRBJ1-4	TRBV15	CATSVSGTGSEKLFF
14	TRBJ1-2	TRBV7-2	CASSLFGNRYGYTF
13	TRBJ1-2	TRBV24-1	CATTPGQKYGYTF
14	TRBJ2-7	TRBV14	CASSSPSGIYEQYF
16	TRBJ2-2	TRBV30	CAWSPRRRGNTGELFF
18	TRBJ1-4	TRBV4-1	CASRLRVTGGIDNEKLFF
15	TRBJ2-1	TRBV11-3	CASSDGRGGYNEQFF
17	TRBJ2-2	TRBV19	CASSIRGLGVRTGELFF
14	TRBJ1-1	TRBV7-8	CASSRTTGGTEAFF
15	TRBJ1-4	TRBV4-1	CASSHPRGEVEKLFF
15	TRBJ1-2	TRBV3-1/TRBV3-2	CASSQEGSYNYGYTF
16	TRBJ2-4	TRBV7-2	CASSSRESKGKNIQYF
16	TRBJ1-3	TRBV5-6	CASSLGQGVSGNTIYF
17	TRBJ2-2	TRBV9	CASSVLGGAELNGELFF
16	TRBJ1-4	TRBV9	CASSVGTGATNEKLFF
15	TRBJ1-2	TRBV25-1	CASSDVGQGSYGYTF
11	TRBJ2-3	TRBV29-1	CSVRRADTQYF
14	TRBJ2-7	TRBV30	CAWNSGHLDRFQYF
13	TRBJ2-7	TRBV6-5	CASSYSLASQQYF
12	TRBJ1-4	TRBV12-3/TRBV12-4	CADRGPGEKLFF
14	TRBJ1-1	TRBV29-1	CSDAGTGVAAEAFF
18	TRBJ1-3	TRBV4-1	CASSQDSGTFSSGNTIYF
15	TRBJ2-5	TRBV6-5	CASSFLSGGKETQYF
16	TRBJ2-7	TRBV18	CASSPISRQGSYEQYF
15	TRBJ2-1	TRBV4-1	CASSHPGGGGNEQFF
14	TRBJ1-1	TRBV19	CASSIERVGDEAFF
16	TRBJ2-1	TRBV7-8	CASSLAYSGGPREQFF
14	TRBJ1-2	TRBV6-5	CASSPLQAGYGYTF
18	TRBJ2-4	TRBV3-1/TRBV3-2	CASSRGLAGGPAKNIQYF
16	TRBJ2-7	TRBV7-2	CASSLRRAGAGYEQYF
14	TRBJ2-1	TRBV4-1	CASSRDSSYNEQFF
14	TRBJ2-7	TRBV6-6	CASSYKSGSYEQYF
15	TRBJ2-2	TRBV27	CASSLSRGDTGELFF
10	TRBJ2-4	TRBV29-1	CSVLINIQYF
16	TRBJ1-6	TRBV13	CASSLAPTGNNSPLHF
14	TRBJ2-5	TRBV11-2	CASSGTGGLETQYF
13	TRBJ1-1	TRBV2	CASPTGRNTEAFF
13	TRBJ1-2	TRBV12-3/TRBV12-4	CASSRDRDYGYTF
13	TRBJ2-7	TRBV5-4	CASSLAGPYEQYF
14	TRBJ1-1	TRBV3-1/TRBV3-2	CASSPQVWNTEAFF
16	TRBJ2-5	TRBV29-1	CSVELGTGDMLETQYF